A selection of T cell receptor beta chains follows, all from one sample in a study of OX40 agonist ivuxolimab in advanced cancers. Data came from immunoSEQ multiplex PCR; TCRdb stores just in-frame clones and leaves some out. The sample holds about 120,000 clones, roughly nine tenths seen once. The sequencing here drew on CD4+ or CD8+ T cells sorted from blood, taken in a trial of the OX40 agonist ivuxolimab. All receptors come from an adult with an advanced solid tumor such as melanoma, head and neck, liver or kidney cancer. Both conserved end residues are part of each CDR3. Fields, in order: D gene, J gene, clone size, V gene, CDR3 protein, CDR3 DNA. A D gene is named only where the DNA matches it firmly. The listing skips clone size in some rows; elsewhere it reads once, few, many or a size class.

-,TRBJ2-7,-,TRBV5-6,CASRRSSYEQYF,TGTGCCAGCAGACGAAGCTCCTACGAGCAGTACTTC
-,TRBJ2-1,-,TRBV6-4,CASSAVGGFRNEQFF,TGTGCCAGCAGTGCGGTGGGGGGTTTCAGGAATGAGCAGTTCTTC
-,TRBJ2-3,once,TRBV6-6,CASSSYGPDTQYF,TGTGCCAGCAGCTCCTACGGGCCAGATACGCAGTATTTT
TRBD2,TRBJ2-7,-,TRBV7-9,CASSPGGGSYEQYF,TGTGCCAGCAGCCCCGGGGGGGGTTCCTACGAGCAGTACTTC
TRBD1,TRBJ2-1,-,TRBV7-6,CASSRGQGAVGGEQFF,TGTGCCAGCAGCCGAGGACAGGGGGCGGTCGGGGGTGAGCAGTTCTTC
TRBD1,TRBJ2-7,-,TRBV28,CASRSTGILSYEQYF,TGTGCCAGCAGATCGACAGGGATTCTCTCCTACGAGCAGTACTTC
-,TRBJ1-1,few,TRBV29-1,CSVTGNTEAFF,TGCAGCGTAACAGGGAACACTGAAGCTTTCTTT
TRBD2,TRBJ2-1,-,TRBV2,CASSRTSGASYNEQFF,TGTGCCAGCAGTAGGACTAGCGGGGCCTCCTACAATGAGCAGTTCTTC
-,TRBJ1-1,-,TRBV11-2,CASSSLGGNTEAFF,TGTGCCAGCAGCTCGTTAGGGGGGAACACTGAAGCTTTCTTT
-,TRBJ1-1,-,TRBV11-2,CASSPAGGGMNTEAFF,TGTGCCAGCAGCCCGGCCGGCGGGGGCATGAACACTGAAGCTTTCTTT
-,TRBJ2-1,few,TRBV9,CASSVGDEQFF,TGTGCCAGCAGCGTAGGCGATGAGCAGTTCTTC
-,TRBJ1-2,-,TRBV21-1,CAPTAGNYGYTF,TGTGCCCCAACCGCCGGTAACTATGGCTACACCTTC
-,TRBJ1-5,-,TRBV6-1,CASSELGVGRDQPQHF,TGTGCCAGCAGTGAACTAGGCGTGGGTAGAGATCAGCCCCAGCATTTT
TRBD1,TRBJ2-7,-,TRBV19,CATSGQGRGEQYF,TGTGCCACTTCGGGACAGGGGAGGGGCGAGCAGTACTTC
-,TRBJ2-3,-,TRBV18,CASSPGHSYTDTQYF,TGTGCCAGCTCACCAGGGCACAGCTACACAGATACGCAGTATTTT
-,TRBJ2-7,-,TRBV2,CASKRRRTGSYEQYF,TGTGCCAGCAAACGCCGGCGAACGGGGTCCTACGAGCAGTACTTC
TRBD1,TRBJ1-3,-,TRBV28,CASRFGTGGGNTIYF,TGTGCCAGCAGGTTCGGGACAGGGGGTGGAAACACCATATATTTT
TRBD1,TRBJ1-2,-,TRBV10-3,CAISGEGANGYTF,TGTGCCATCAGTGGGGAGGGGGCGAACGGCTACACCTTC
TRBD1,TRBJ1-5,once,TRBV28,CASRLNGQGARPQHF,TGTGCCAGCAGACTTAACGGACAGGGGGCGCGGCCCCAGCATTTT
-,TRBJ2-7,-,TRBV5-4,CASSREGTPANEQYF,TGTGCCAGCAGCCGGGAAGGGACACCGGCGAACGAGCAGTACTTC
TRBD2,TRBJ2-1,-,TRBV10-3,CAISESLAGIANEQFF,TGTGCCATCAGTGAGTCACTAGCGGGAATAGCTAATGAGCAGTTCTTC
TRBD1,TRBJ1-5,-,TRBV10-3,CAIRGTGGGNQPQHF,TGTGCCATCAGGGGGACAGGGGGAGGCAATCAGCCCCAGCATTTT
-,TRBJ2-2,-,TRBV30,CAWSVAGELFF,TGTGCCTGGAGTGTAGCCGGGGAGCTGTTTTTT
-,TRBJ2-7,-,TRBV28,CASSLTVYEQYF,TGTGCCAGCAGTTTGACAGTCTACGAGCAGTACTTC